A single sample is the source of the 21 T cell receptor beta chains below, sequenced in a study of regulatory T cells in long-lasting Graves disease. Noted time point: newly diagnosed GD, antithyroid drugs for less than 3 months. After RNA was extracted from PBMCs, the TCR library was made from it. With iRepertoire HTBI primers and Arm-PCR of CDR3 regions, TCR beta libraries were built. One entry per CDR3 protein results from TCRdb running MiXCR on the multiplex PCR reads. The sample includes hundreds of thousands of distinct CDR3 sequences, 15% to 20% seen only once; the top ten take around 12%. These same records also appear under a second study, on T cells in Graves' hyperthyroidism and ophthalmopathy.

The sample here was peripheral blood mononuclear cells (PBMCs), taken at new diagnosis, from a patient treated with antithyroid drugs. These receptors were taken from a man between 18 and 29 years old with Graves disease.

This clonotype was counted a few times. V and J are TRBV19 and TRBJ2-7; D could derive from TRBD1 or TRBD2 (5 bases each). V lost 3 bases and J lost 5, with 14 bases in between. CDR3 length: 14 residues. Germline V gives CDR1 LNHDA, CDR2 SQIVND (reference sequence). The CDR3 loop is CASSIGAMGNEQYF. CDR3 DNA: TGTGCCAGTAGTATCGGGGCGATGGGGAACGAGCAGTACTTC.

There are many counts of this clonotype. CDR3 amino acids: CASSQGGLTRGDTQYF. CDR3 in DNA: TGTGCCAGCAGCCAAGGGGGACTGACGAGGGGAGATACGCAGTATTTT. V usage is TRBV7-2 and J usage is TRBJ2-3; D might be TRBD1 or TRBD2, each matching 6 bases. This CDR3 has 16 residues. The germline CDR1 and CDR2 sequences are SGHTA and FQGNSA. With 5 bases removed from V and 5 bases from J, the gap between germline ends came to 20 bases. The complete variable domain, with remaining parts taken from reference TRBV7-2 and TRBJ2-3, reads GAGVSQSPSNKVTEKGKDVELRCDPISGHTALYWYRQSLGQGLEFLIYFQGNSAPDKSGLPSDRFSAERTGGSVSTLTIQRTQQEDSAVYLCASSQGGLTRGDTQYFGPGTRLTVL.

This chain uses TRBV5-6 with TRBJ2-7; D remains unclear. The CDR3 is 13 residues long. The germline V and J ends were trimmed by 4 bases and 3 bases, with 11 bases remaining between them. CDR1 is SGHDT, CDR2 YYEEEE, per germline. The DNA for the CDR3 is TGTGCCAGCAGCGCTATTTTGTTCTACGAGCAGTACTTC. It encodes CASSAILFYEQYF.

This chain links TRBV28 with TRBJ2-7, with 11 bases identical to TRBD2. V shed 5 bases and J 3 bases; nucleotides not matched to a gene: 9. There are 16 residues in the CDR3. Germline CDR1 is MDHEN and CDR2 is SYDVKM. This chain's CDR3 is CASSKTSGALYYEQYF. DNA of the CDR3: TGTGCCAGCAGTAAGACTAGCGGGGCTCTATACTACGAGCAGTACTTC.

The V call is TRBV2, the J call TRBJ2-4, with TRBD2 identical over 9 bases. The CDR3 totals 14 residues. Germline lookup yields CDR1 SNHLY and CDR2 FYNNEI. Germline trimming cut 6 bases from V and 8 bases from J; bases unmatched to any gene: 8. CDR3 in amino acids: CASSLSGRGDIQYF. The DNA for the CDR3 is TGTGCCAGCAGCCTTAGCGGGAGAGGAGACATTCAGTACTTC.

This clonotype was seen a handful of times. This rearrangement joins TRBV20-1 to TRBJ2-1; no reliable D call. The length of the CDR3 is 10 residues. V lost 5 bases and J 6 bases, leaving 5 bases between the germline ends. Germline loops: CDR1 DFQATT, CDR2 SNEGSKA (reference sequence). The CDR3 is CSAALNEQFF. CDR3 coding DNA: TGCAGTGCTGCACTCAATGAGCAGTTCTTC.

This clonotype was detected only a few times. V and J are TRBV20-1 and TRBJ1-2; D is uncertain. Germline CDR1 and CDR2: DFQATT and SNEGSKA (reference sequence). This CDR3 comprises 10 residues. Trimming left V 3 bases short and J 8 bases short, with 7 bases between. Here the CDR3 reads CSARTEGYTF. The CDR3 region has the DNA TGCAGTGCTAGGACGGAAGGCTACACCTTC.

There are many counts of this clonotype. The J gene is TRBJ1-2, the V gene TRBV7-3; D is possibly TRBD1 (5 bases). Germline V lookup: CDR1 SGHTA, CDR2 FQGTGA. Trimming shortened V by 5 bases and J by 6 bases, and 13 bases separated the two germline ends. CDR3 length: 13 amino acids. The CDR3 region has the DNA TGTGCCAGCAGCGGTCAAACAGGCAATGGCTACACCTTC. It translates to CASSGQTGNGYTF.

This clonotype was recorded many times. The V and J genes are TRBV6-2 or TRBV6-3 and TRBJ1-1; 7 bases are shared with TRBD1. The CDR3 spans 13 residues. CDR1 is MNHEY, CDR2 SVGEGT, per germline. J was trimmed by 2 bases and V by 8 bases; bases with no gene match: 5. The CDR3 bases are TGTGCCAGCGACACAGGGGTCAACACTGAAGCTTTCTTT. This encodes CASDTGVNTEAFF.

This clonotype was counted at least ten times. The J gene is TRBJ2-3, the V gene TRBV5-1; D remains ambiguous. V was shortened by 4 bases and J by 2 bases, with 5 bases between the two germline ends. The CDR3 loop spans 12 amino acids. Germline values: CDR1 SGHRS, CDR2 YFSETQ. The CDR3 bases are TGCGCCAGCAGCCACCTCACAGATACGCAGTATTTT. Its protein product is CASSHLTDTQYF.

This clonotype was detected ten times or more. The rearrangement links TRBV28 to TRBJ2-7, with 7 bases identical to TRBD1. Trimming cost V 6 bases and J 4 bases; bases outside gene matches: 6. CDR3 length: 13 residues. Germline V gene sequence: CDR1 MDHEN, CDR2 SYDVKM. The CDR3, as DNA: TGTGCCAGCAGGCTGACAGGGCGTTACGAGCAGTACTTC. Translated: CASRLTGRYEQYF. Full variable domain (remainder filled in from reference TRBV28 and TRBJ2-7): DVKVTQSSRYLVKRTGEKVFLECVQDMDHENMFWYRQDPGLGLRLIYFSYDVKMKEKGDIPEGYSVSREKKERFSLILESASTNQTSMYLCASRLTGRYEQYFGPGTRLTVT.

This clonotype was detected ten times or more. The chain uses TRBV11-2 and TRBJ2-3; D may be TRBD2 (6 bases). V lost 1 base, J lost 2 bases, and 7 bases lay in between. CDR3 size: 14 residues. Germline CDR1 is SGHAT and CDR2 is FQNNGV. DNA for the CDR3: TGTGCCAGCAGCTTAGCGGGGGTCACAGATACGCAGTATTTT. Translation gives CASSLAGVTDTQYF.

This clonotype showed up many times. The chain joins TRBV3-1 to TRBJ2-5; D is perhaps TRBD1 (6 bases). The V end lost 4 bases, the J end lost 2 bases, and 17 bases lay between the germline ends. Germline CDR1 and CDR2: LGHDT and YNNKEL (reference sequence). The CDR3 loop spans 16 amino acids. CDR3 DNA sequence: TGTGCCAGCAGCCTTCGACCGCGACAGGTTCAAGAGACCCAGTACTTC. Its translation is CASSLRPRQVQETQYF.

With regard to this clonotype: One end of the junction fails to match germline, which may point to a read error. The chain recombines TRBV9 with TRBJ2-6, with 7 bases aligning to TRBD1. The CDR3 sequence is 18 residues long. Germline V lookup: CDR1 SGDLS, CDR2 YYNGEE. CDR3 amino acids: CASSVARQGVAGANVLTF. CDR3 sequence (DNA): TGTGCCAGCAGCGTAGCGCGACAGGGAGTCGCTGGGGCCAACGTCCTGACTTTT.

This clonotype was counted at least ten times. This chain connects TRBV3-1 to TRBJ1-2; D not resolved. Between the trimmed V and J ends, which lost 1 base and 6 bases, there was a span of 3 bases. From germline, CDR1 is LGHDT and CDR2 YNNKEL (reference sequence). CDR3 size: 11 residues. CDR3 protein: CASSQGHGYTF. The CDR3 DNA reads TGTGCCAGCAGCCAAGGTCATGGCTACACCTTC.

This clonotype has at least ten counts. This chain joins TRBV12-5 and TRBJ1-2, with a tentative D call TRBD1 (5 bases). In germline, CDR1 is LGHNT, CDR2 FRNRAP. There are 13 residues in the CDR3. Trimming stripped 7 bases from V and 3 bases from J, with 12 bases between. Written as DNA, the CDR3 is TGTGCTAGTGCTCCCGGAGGGGACTATGGCTACACCTTC. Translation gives CASAPGGDYGYTF.

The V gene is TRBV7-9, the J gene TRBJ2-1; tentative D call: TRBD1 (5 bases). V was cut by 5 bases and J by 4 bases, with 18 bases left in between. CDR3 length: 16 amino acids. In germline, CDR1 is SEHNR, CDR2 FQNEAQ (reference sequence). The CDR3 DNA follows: TGTGCCAGCAGCCGACCGATTCGGTCAGGGTACAATGAGCAGTTCTTC. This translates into CASSRPIRSGYNEQFF.

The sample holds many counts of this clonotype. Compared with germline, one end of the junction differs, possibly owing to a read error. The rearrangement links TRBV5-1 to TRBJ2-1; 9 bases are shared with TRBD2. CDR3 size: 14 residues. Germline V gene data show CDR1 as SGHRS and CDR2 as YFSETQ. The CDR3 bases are TGTGCCAGCAGTCCGGGACTAGCCGGAGATGAGCAGTTCTTC. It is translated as CASSPGLAGDEQFF.

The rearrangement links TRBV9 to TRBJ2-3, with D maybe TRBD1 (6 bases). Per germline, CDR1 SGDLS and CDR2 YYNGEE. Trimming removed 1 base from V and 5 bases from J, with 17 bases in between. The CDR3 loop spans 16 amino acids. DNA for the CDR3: TGTGCCAGCAGCGTAAAACCACAGGGAATTGGAGATACGCAGTATTTT. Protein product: CASSVKPQGIGDTQYF.

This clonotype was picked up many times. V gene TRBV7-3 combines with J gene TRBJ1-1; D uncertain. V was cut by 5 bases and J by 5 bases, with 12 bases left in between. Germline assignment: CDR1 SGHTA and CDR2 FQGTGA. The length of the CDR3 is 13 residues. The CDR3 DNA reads TGTGCCAGCAGCCTCTCGCTACGGACTGAAGCTTTCTTT. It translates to CASSLSLRTEAFF.

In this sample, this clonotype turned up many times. CDR3 coding DNA: TGTGCCAGCAGTTACGGGCCCTCCACAGATACGCAGTATTTT. It is translated as CASSYGPSTDTQYF. This rearrangement joins TRBV6-2 or TRBV6-3 to TRBJ2-3; no clear D. Germline CDR1 MNHEY, CDR2 SVGEGT. V dropped 2 bases and J dropped 2 bases, with 8 bases sitting between them. The length of the CDR3 is 14 residues.